The 23 T cell receptor beta chains reported below all come from one sample, sequenced in a study of blood T cell repertoires in COVID-19. Sequencing was performed with immunoSEQ multiplex PCR; in TCRdb, only in-frame clones are kept and a portion is missing. The data hold 250,000 to 350,000 clones, with just over 85% observed a single time. The sample comprised PBMCs or T cells enriched from blood (not recorded which). The source of these receptors is a woman aged 18-29 years who had recovered from COVID-19.

This clone was counted only a few times. V gene TRBV2 combines with J gene TRBJ1-1, with D possibly matching TRBD1 (6 bases). This CDR3 comprises 18 residues. Trimming removed 4 bases from V and 0 bases from J, with 21 bases in between. Germline CDR1 is SNHLY and CDR2 is FYNNEI. Here the CDR3 reads CASSVYRESSGMNTEAFF. The CDR3 nucleotides are TGTGCCAGCAGTGTTTACAGGGAGTCATCCGGGATGAACACTGAAGCTTTCTTT.

The genes are TRBV7-2 and TRBJ1-5; 8 positions agree with TRBD1. There are 15 residues in the CDR3. Germline V gene sequence: CDR1 SGHTA, CDR2 FQGNSA. V lost 2 bases, J lost 4 bases, and 4 bases stayed unmatched. CDR3 region: CASSLQGALNQPQHF. In DNA, the CDR3 is TGTGCCAGCAGCTTACAGGGGGCGTTAAATCAGCCCCAGCATTTT.

This chain connects TRBV9 to TRBJ1-3; D is unresolved. Germline assignment: CDR1 SGDLS and CDR2 YYNGEE. Trimming stripped 0 bases from V and 0 bases from J, with 7 bases between. This CDR3 has 15 amino acids. CDR3 residues: CASSVGASSGNTIYF. The CDR3 DNA follows: TGTGCCAGCAGCGTAGGTGCGAGCTCTGGAAACACCATATATTTT. The complete variable domain, with remaining parts taken from reference TRBV9 and TRBJ1-3, reads DSGVTQTPKHLITATGQRVTLRCSPRSGDLSVYWYQQSLDQGLQFLIQYYNGEERAKGNILERFSAQQFPDLHSELNLSSLELGDSALYFCASSVGASSGNTIYFGEGSWLTVV.

This clone was seen a handful of times. J is TRBJ2-3 and V is TRBV5-5, with D possibly matching TRBD2 (6 bases). The CDR3 runs to 15 residues. In germline, CDR1 is SGHKS, CDR2 YYEKEE (reference sequence). The ends were cut back, 1 base at V and 0 bases at J, with 9 bases in the middle. CDR3 nucleotides: TGTGCCAGCAGCTTGCCTGCGGGAAGCACAGATACGCAGTATTTT. It yields the protein CASSLPAGSTDTQYF.

The chain recombines TRBV11-2 with TRBJ1-4; D remains unclear. With 0 bases removed from V and 14 bases from J, the gap between germline ends came to 10 bases. Germline values: CDR1 SGHAT, CDR2 FQNNGV. The CDR3 spans 12 residues. DNA of the CDR3: TGTGCCAGCAGCTTAGACCCGAGGGATCTGTTTTTT. Residues: CASSLDPRDLFF. Full variable domain (remainder filled in from reference TRBV11-2 and TRBJ1-4): EAGVAQSPRYKIIEKRQSVAFWCNPISGHATLYWYQQILGQGPKLLIQFQNNGVVDDSQLPKDRFSAERLKGVDSTLKIQPAKLEDSAVYLCASSLDPRDLFFGSGTQLSVL.

This chain links TRBV30 with TRBJ1-2; D possibly corresponds to TRBD1 (6 bases). The V gene's germline CDR1 is GTSNPN and CDR2 SVGIG (reference sequence). V shed 1 base and J shed 4 bases, with 16 bases lying between them. The CDR3 totals 15 residues. The CDR3 DNA sequence: TGTGCCTGGAGTGCCGCCGGGATCAGGGGCTATGGCTACACCTTC. It codes for CAWSAAGIRGYGYTF.

This chain uses TRBV4-1 with TRBJ1-5; TRBD1 agrees at 9 bases. The V gene's germline CDR1 is MGHRA and CDR2 YSYEKL. This CDR3 is 14 amino acids long. V was clipped by 8 bases and J by 4 bases; unmatched bases: 6. DNA of the CDR3: TGCGCCAGCGACGACAGGGGGAGGAATCAGCCCCAGCATTTT. Protein: CASDDRGRNQPQHF.

This chain links TRBV5-1 with TRBJ1-6, with D possibly matching TRBD1 (5 bases). The CDR3 covers 14 residues. The V end lost 0 bases, the J end lost 8 bases, and 9 bases lay between the germline ends. CDR1 is SGHRS and CDR2 is YFSETQ in the germline V gene. Here the CDR3 DNA reads TGCGCCAGCAGCTTGGGACAGAGAGATTCACCCCTCCACTTT. Translated: CASSLGQRDSPLHF.

The chain recombines TRBV18 with TRBJ2-1; 8 bases line up with TRBD1. Germline CDR1 KGHSH, CDR2 LQKENI. The CDR3 runs to 16 residues. Germline trimming cut 2 bases from V and 6 bases from J; bases unmatched to any gene: 9. CDR3 amino acids: CASSPWGTGARNEQFF. In nucleotides, the CDR3 is TGTGCCAGCTCACCATGGGGGACAGGCGCCCGCAATGAGCAGTTCTTC.

The chain joins TRBV2 to TRBJ1-5; D possibly corresponds to TRBD1 (5 bases). Trimming cost V 6 bases and J 7 bases, with 10 bases left between them. The CDR3 totals 12 residues. In germline, CDR1 is SNHLY, CDR2 FYNNEI. In DNA, the CDR3 is TGTGCCAGCAGCAGGGTAGGCCAGCCCCAGCATTTT. Protein product: CASSRVGQPQHF.

This chain connects TRBV18 to TRBJ2-1, with D possibly being TRBD1 (5 bases). The CDR3 is 17 residues long. Germline V CDR1 and CDR2: KGHSH, LQKENI. Trimming took off 3 bases at V and 3 bases at J, with 18 bases between the two ends. CDR3 coding DNA: TGTGCCAGCTCACCCCTCCCCCCTGGACAAGGCTACAATGAGCAGTTCTTC. Protein product: CASSPLPPGQGYNEQFF. Complete variable domain (other parts from reference TRBV18 and TRBJ2-1): NAGVMQNPRHLVRRRGQEARLRCSPMKGHSHVYWYRQLPEEGLKFMVYLQKENIIDESGMPKERFSAEFPKEGPSILRIQQVVRGDSAAYFCASSPLPPGQGYNEQFFGPGTRLTVL.

The chain recombines TRBV19 with TRBJ2-5, with a possible D match to TRBD1 (6 bases). V was pared by 8 bases and J by 1 base, with 11 bases between. This CDR3 contains 13 residues. Germline CDR1 is LNHDA and CDR2 is SQIVND (reference sequence). The CDR3 spells CASATGLQETQYF. The CDR3 DNA reads as TGTGCCAGTGCGACAGGACTCCAAGAGACCCAGTACTTC.

This clone was seen just once. The chain uses TRBV25-1 and TRBJ2-5; 9 nucleotides align to TRBD1. This CDR3 has 15 residues. V trimming: 5 bases; J trimming: 1 base; junction bases outside the gene matches: 5. The germline V gene encodes CDR1 MGHDK and CDR2 SYGVNS. The CDR3 loop reads CASSRTGDFQETQYF. DNA of the CDR3: TGTGCCAGCAGTAGGACAGGGGATTTCCAAGAGACCCAGTACTTC.

The chain carries TRBV5-1 and TRBJ1-1; D gene unclear. The germline CDR1 and CDR2 sequences are SGHRS and YFSETQ. V shed 4 bases and J shed 0 bases, with 10 bases lying between them. CDR3 length equals 14 residues. Written as DNA, the CDR3 is TGCGCCAGCAGCCAATGGGCCCTGAACACTGAAGCTTTCTTT. It is translated as CASSQWALNTEAFF.

The chain carries TRBV24-1 and TRBJ2-1; 7 bases map to TRBD2. V lost 3 bases to trimming and J lost 6 bases; unmatched junction nucleotides: 7. CDR3 size: 15 residues. The germline gives CDR1 KGHDR, CDR2 SFDVKD. The CDR3 region is CATSDPGRSRNEQFF. The DNA for the CDR3 is TGTGCCACCAGTGATCCCGGGAGGAGCCGCAATGAGCAGTTCTTC.

V usage is TRBV18 and J usage is TRBJ1-2, with 7 bases matching TRBD1. J gave up 2 bases and V 6 bases, and 12 bases lay outside the gene matches. The CDR3 is made up of 16 amino acids. The V gene's germline CDR1 is KGHSH and CDR2 LQKENI. The CDR3 loop is CASSPKNRGSNYGYTF. CDR3 coding DNA: TGTGCCAGCTCGCCAAAGAACAGGGGCTCCAACTATGGCTACACCTTC.

The CDR3 here is CSVDVGGNEKLFF. As DNA, the CDR3 is TGCAGCGTTGATGTCGGCGGGAATGAAAAACTGTTTTTT. This chain joins TRBV29-1 and TRBJ1-4; D gene ambiguous. The CDR3 spans 13 residues. V was trimmed by 3 bases and J by 5 bases, leaving 10 bases between them. CDR1 SQVTM and CDR2 ANQGSEA come from the germline V gene.

This chain joins TRBV11-1 and TRBJ2-3; D may be TRBD2 (6 bases). V lost 0 bases and J lost 0, with 10 bases in between. The germline gives CDR1 SGHAT, CDR2 FQDESV (reference sequence). There are 16 residues in the CDR3. DNA for the CDR3: TGTGCCAGCAGCTTAGCCCTTGGAGGGAGCACAGATACGCAGTATTTT. This gives the protein CASSLALGGSTDTQYF. Complete variable domain (other parts from reference TRBV11-1 and TRBJ2-3): EAEVAQSPRYKITEKSQAVAFWCDPISGHATLYWYRQILGQGPELLVQFQDESVVDDSQLPKDRFSAERLKGVDSTLKIQPAELGDSAMYLCASSLALGGSTDTQYFGPGTRLTVL.

Regarding this clone: Different DNA sequences within this sample yield the same CDR3. This chain links TRBV28 with TRBJ2-7; tentative D call: TRBD2 (5 bases). With 6 bases removed from V and 0 bases from J, the gap between germline ends came to 12 bases. Germline V gene lookup returns CDR1 MDHEN and CDR2 SYDVKM. The CDR3 length is 14 residues. CDR3 sequence (DNA): TGTGCCAGCAGCTCACCGGGGAGCTCCTACGAGCAGTACTTC. This translates into CASSSPGSSYEQYF.

This chain uses TRBV5-1 with TRBJ2-5; D call uncertain. Deletions cut 4 bases from V and 4 bases from J, with 8 bases between. Germline V CDR1 and CDR2: SGHRS, YFSETQ. CDR3 size: 12 residues. The CDR3 loop reads CASSRSGETQYF. CDR3 DNA: TGCGCCAGCAGCCGGTCGGGAGAGACCCAGTACTTC. Variable domain in full (rest from reference TRBV5-1 and TRBJ2-5): KAGVTQTPRYLIKTRGQQVTLSCSPISGHRSVSWYQQTPGQGLQFLFEYFSETQRNKGNFPGRFSGRQFSNSRSEMNVSTLELGDSALYLCASSRSGETQYFGPGTRLLVL.

DNA for the CDR3: TGTGCCAGCAGTTCCCCGGGACACATTAGCAATCAGCCCCAGCATTTT. It yields the protein CASSSPGHISNQPQHF. The V and J genes are TRBV2 and TRBJ1-5, with D possibly TRBD1 on 6 matching bases. V was cut by 5 bases and J by 0 bases, with 14 bases left in between. Germline CDR1 SNHLY, CDR2 FYNNEI. This CDR3 comprises 16 residues. The full variable domain, in which reference TRBV2 and TRBJ1-5 provide the parts outside the CDR3, is EPEVTQTPSHQVTQMGQEVILRCVPISNHLYFYWYRQILGQKVEFLVSFYNNEISEKSEIFDDQFSVERPDGSNFTLKIRSTKLEDSAMYFCASSSPGHISNQPQHFGDGTRLSIL.

The chain uses TRBV6-1 and TRBJ2-4; 7 bases align to TRBD2. This CDR3 is built from 17 residues. V trimming: 2 bases; J trimming: 5 bases; junction bases outside the gene matches: 12. Germline CDR1 and CDR2: MNHNS and SASEGT. DNA of the CDR3: TGTGCCAGCAGTGAACATCGGATGGGGACTATCCAAAACATTCAGTACTTC. It specifies CASSEHRMGTIQNIQYF.

The J gene is TRBJ2-7, the V gene TRBV30, with TRBD1 identical over 7 bases. V lost 4 bases to trimming and J lost 3 bases; unmatched junction nucleotides: 6. Per the germline V gene, CDR1 is GTSNPN and CDR2 is SVGIG (reference sequence). This CDR3 contains 13 residues. The CDR3 nucleotides read TGTGCCTGGACCCCGGGACAGTTCTACGAGCAGTACTTC. Encoded protein: CAWTPGQFYEQYF.